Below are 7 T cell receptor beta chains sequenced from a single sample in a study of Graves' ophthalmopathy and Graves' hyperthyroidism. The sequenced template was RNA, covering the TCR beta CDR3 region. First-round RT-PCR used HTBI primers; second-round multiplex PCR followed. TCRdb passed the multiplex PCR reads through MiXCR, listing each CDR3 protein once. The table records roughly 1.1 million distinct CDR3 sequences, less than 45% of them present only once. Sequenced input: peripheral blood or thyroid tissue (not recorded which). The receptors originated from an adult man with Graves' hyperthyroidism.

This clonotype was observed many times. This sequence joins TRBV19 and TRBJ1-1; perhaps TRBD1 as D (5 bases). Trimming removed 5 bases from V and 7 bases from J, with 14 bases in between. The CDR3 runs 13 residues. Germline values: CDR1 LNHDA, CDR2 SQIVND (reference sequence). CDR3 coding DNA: TGTGCCAGTAGTTGGGCGAGCGGGGGTGAAGCTTTCTTT. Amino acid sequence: CASSWASGGEAFF.

CDR3 coding DNA: TGCAGTGCTAGAGCGGGGGCAAATGAAAAACTGTTTTTT. Residues: CSARAGANEKLFF. V gene TRBV20-1 combines with J gene TRBJ1-4, with D tentatively TRBD1 (6 bases). V was clipped by 1 base and J by 5 bases, with 8 bases between them. The CDR3 has 13 amino acids. The germline V gene encodes CDR1 DFQATT and CDR2 SNEGSKA (reference sequence).

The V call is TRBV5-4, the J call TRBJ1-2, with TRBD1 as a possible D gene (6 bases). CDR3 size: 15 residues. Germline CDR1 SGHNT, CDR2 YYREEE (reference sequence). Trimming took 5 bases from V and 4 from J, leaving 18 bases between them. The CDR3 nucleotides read TGTGCCAGCAGGTTATGGGGGGCGCCTGGCTATGGCTACACCTTC. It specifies CASRLWGAPGYGYTF. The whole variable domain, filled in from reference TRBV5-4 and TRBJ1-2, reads ETGVTQSPTHLIKTRGQQVTLRCSSQSGHNTVSWYQQALGQGPQFIFQYYREEENGRGNFPPRFSGLQFPNYSSELNVNALELDDSALYLCASRLWGAPGYGYTFGSGTRLTVV.

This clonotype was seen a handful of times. DNA of the CDR3: TGCAGTGCTAGAGGGCGGACTAGCGGGAGGGCCTCCTACGAGCAGTACTTC. Translated, it gives CSARGRTSGRASYEQYF. The genes are TRBV20-1 and TRBJ2-7; 15 bases fit TRBD2. Germline V gene sequence: CDR1 DFQATT, CDR2 SNEGSKA (reference sequence). Trimming took 1 base from V and 0 from J; bases not matched to a gene: 4. This CDR3 comprises 17 residues.

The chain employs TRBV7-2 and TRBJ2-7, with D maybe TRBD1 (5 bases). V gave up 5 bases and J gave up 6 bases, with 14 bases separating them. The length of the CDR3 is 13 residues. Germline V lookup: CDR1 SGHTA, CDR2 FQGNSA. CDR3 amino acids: CASSRQGIIEQYF. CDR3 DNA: TGTGCCAGCAGCCGGCAGGGTATCATCGAGCAGTACTTC.

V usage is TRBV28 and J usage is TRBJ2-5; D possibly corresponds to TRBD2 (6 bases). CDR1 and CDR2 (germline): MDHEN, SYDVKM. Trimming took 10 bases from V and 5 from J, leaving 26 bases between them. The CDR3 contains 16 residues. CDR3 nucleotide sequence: TGTGCCATTCTCAGGGCGGGGATGACTCCCAGGGAGACCCAGTACTTC. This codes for CAILRAGMTPRETQYF.

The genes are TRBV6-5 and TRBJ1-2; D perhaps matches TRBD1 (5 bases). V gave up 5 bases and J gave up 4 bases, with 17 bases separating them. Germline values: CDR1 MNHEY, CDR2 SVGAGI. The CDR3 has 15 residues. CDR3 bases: TGTGCCAGCAGTGACGACAGTTGGGGCTTCTATGGCTACACCTTC. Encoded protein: CASSDDSWGFYGYTF.